Shown below are 27 T cell receptor beta chains from a single sample sequenced in a study of PD-1 blockade in classical Hodgkin lymphoma (dated by TCRdb to about 2020). Library generation was performed with the immunoSEQ multiplex PCR assay. TCRdb retrieved this table from immuneACCESS and kept in-frame rearrangements only. Not all clones are present; in checked studies, unresolved V genes account for under half, and no reason is known for the remainder. The sample table holds about 13,000 clones, of which 75% to 90% were seen once. 0.5% of the sample lies in the top ten. The time point label, as the study defines it: cycle 1 day 1 (C1D1), immediately before nivolumab initiation. Relapse after autologous stem cell transplantation had occurred in all trial patients, and cohorts A, B and C were distinguished by prior brentuximab vedotin exposure. Using a Miltenyi CD4+ T cell isolation kit, CD4+ T cells were purified from thawed PBMCs through magnetic negative selection.

The sequencing used CD4+ T cells from blood, collected at baseline. The receptor set was obtained from a human donor with classical Hodgkin lymphoma.

CDR3 DNA: TGTGCCATCAGTGAGTCAACAAGCTCCTACAATGAGCAGTTCTTC. Its protein is CAISESTSSYNEQFF. The chain couples TRBV10-3 to TRBJ2-1; D call uncertain. Trimming cost V 0 bases and J 0 bases, with 6 bases left between them. This CDR3 contains 15 residues. The germline V gene has CDR1 ENHRY and CDR2 SYGVKD.

The V call is TRBV28, the J call TRBJ1-4; 7 positions agree with TRBD1. Germline trimming cut 5 bases from V and 8 bases from J; bases unmatched to any gene: 11. In germline, CDR1 is MDHEN, CDR2 SYDVKM. This CDR3 is built from 15 residues. DNA for the CDR3: TGTGCCAGCAGTCCTCGACAGGGTTTCGGCGAAAAACTGTTTTTT. Translating it yields CASSPRQGFGEKLFF.

The chain couples TRBV28 to TRBJ1-1; no clear D. The CDR3 is made up of 16 amino acids. Germline CDR1 reads MDHEN; CDR2 reads SYDVKM. V was pared by 2 bases and J by 0 bases, with 13 bases between. The DNA for the CDR3 is TGTGCCAGCAGTTTACCGACCAAAATCATGAACACTGAAGCTTTCTTT. This sequence encodes CASSLPTKIMNTEAFF.

This chain links TRBV4-2 with TRBJ1-5, with a possible D match to TRBD1 (6 bases). The CDR3 loop spans 15 amino acids. The V and J ends lost 1 base and 4 bases respectively, with 11 bases between them. The germline gives CDR1 LGHNA, CDR2 YNFKEQ. CDR3 nucleotide sequence: TGTGCCAGCAGCCAAGGGACAGTTACGAATCAGCCCCAGCATTTT. Residues: CASSQGTVTNQPQHF.

V is TRBV25-1 and J is TRBJ2-3; no reliable D call. V was shortened by 4 bases and J by 2 bases, with 7 bases between the two germline ends. In germline, CDR1 is MGHDK, CDR2 SYGVNS. The CDR3 length is 13 residues. The CDR3 spells CASSVPNTDTQYF. DNA of the CDR3: TGTGCCAGCAGTGTTCCTAACACAGATACGCAGTATTTT. Together with reference TRBV25-1 and TRBJ2-3, the CDR3 gives the full variable domain: EADIYQTPRYLVIGTGKKITLECSQTMGHDKMYWYQQDPGMELHLIHYSYGVNSTEKGDLSSESTVSRIRTEHFPLTLESARPSHTSQYLCASSVPNTDTQYFGPGTRLTVL.

The genes are TRBV13 and TRBJ2-7; D gene unclear. V lost 5 bases and J 3 bases, leaving 17 bases between the germline ends. The CDR3 is 15 residues long. The V gene's germline CDR1 is PRHDT and CDR2 FYEKMQ (reference sequence). CDR3 in amino acids: CASSPQRTGLYEQYF. The CDR3 DNA reads TGTGCCAGCAGCCCACAGAGGACGGGTCTCTACGAGCAGTACTTC.

This clone was recorded a few times. This chain links TRBV2 with TRBJ1-4; the D gene is possibly TRBD1 (5 bases). V lost 6 bases and J 7 bases, leaving 9 bases between the germline ends. Germline CDR1 reads SNHLY; CDR2 reads FYNNEI. The CDR3 is 12 amino acids. The CDR3 protein is CASRQESEKLFF. Written as DNA, the CDR3 is TGTGCCAGCAGACAGGAGTCTGAAAAACTGTTTTTT.

The rearrangement links TRBV2 to TRBJ2-5, with TRBD2 matching 7 bases. The CDR3 contains 13 residues. Germline CDR1 SNHLY, CDR2 FYNNEI. J was trimmed by 2 bases and V by 8 bases; bases with no gene match: 5. The CDR3 DNA is TGTGCCAGCGCTCCGGGACTACAAGAGACCCAGTACTTC. Translated: CASAPGLQETQYF.

V and J are TRBV5-1 and TRBJ2-5, with D unclear. Per germline, CDR1 SGHRS and CDR2 YFSETQ. V was shortened by 7 bases and J by 1 base, with 5 bases between the two germline ends. This CDR3 has 11 amino acids. CDR3 DNA: TGCGCCAGCTATTTCCAAGAGACCCAGTACTTC. It specifies CASYFQETQYF.

V usage is TRBV7-8 and J usage is TRBJ2-7; D unclear. V was clipped by 2 bases and J by 4 bases, with 9 bases between them. This CDR3 is 13 amino acids long. CDR1 and CDR2 from the germline V gene are SGHVS and FQNEAQ. The CDR3 sequence: CASSLSVLYEQYF. CDR3 bases: TGTGCCAGCAGCTTAAGTGTACTTTACGAGCAGTACTTC.

The CDR3 loop reads CAIRQGSYNEQFF. In DNA, the CDR3 is TGTGCCATCCGGCAGGGGTCCTACAATGAGCAGTTCTTC. J is TRBJ2-1 and V is TRBV10-3, with D possibly matching TRBD1 (6 bases). Looked up from germline, CDR1 is ENHRY and CDR2 is SYGVKD. The ends were cut back, 8 bases at V and 1 base at J, with 9 bases in the middle. This CDR3 is 13 amino acids long.

J is TRBJ1-3 and V is TRBV5-6, with 8 bases that match TRBD1. There are 16 residues in the CDR3. Germline V gene sequence: CDR1 SGHDT, CDR2 YYEEEE. The trim removed 1 base at V and 0 bases at J, leaving 3 bases unmatched. The chain's CDR3 is CASSLTGTGSGNTIYF. The DNA of the CDR3 is TGTGCCAGCAGCTTGACCGGGACAGGCTCTGGAAACACCATATATTTT.

This sequence joins TRBV11-2 and TRBJ1-1; no reliable D call. Deletions cut 0 bases from V and 3 bases from J, with 8 bases between. This CDR3 contains 14 residues. Looked up from germline, CDR1 is SGHAT and CDR2 is FQNNGV. In DNA form, the CDR3 reads TGTGCCAGCAGCTTAGATACGGGAGACACTGAAGCTTTCTTT. Translation: CASSLDTGDTEAFF. Using reference TRBV11-2 and TRBJ1-1 for the parts outside the CDR3, the full variable domain is EAGVAQSPRYKIIEKRQSVAFWCNPISGHATLYWYQQILGQGPKLLIQFQNNGVVDDSQLPKDRFSAERLKGVDSTLKIQPAKLEDSAVYLCASSLDTGDTEAFFGQGTRLTVV.

The chain has TRBV19 and TRBJ2-7; tentatively, D is TRBD1 (6 bases). CDR3 length: 14 residues. Trimming took off 4 bases at V and 2 bases at J, with 12 bases between the two ends. Germline assignment: CDR1 LNHDA and CDR2 SQIVND (reference sequence). The CDR3 region has the DNA TGTGCCAGTAGTACAACAGGGTGGACCTACGAGCAGTACTTC. Its translation: CASSTTGWTYEQYF.

The chain links TRBV27 to TRBJ2-2; TRBD1 aligns across 8 bases. V lost 2 bases and J lost 6; bases outside the gene matches: 5. The CDR3 runs to 15 residues. CDR1 is MNHEY and CDR2 is SMNVEV in the germline V gene (reference sequence). CDR3 in amino acids: CASSLRQGAAGELFF. The CDR3 DNA reads TGTGCCAGCAGTTTAAGGCAGGGGGCAGCCGGGGAGCTGTTTTTT.

The chain is built from TRBV5-4 and TRBJ2-5, with D perhaps matching TRBD2 (7 bases). Germline-derived CDR1 and CDR2 are SGHNT and YYREEE (reference sequence). The V end lost 5 bases, the J end lost 4 bases, and 15 bases lay between the germline ends. The CDR3 covers 14 residues. The DNA for the CDR3 is TGTGCCAGCAGTTCTGGGGGGGCCCTAGAGACCCAGTACTTC. It specifies CASSSGGALETQYF.

V is TRBV27 and J is TRBJ1-5, with unresolved D. Trimming took off 2 bases at V and 5 bases at J, with 7 bases between the two ends. The CDR3 totals 13 residues. Germline values: CDR1 MNHEY, CDR2 SMNVEV (reference sequence). Here the CDR3 reads CASSLGKDQPQHF. CDR3 DNA sequence: TGTGCCAGCAGTTTAGGGAAGGATCAGCCCCAGCATTTT.

The chain recombines TRBV2 with TRBJ2-1, with 8 bases matching TRBD2. Unmatched junction bases numbered 12, after V lost 3 bases and J lost 8 bases. Per the germline V gene, CDR1 is SNHLY and CDR2 is FYNNEI. The CDR3 runs 16 residues. The CDR3 reads CASSDPLWRGEDEQFF. The CDR3 nucleotides read TGTGCCAGCAGTGATCCTCTCTGGCGGGGGGAAGATGAGCAGTTCTTC.

The chain carries TRBV5-1 and TRBJ1-3; D gene unclear. V was cut by 3 bases and J by 0 bases, with 13 bases left in between. The CDR3 has 16 residues. Per germline, CDR1 SGHRS and CDR2 YFSETQ. As DNA, the CDR3 is TGCGCCAGCAGCTGGAATACAGTGGCCTCTGGAAACACCATATATTTT. Amino acids: CASSWNTVASGNTIYF.

This clone was seen a handful of times. The chain couples TRBV7-2 to TRBJ1-6; D possibly corresponds to TRBD1 (5 bases). Germline V lookup: CDR1 SGHTA, CDR2 FQGNSA. This CDR3 spans 15 amino acids. Trimming removed 4 bases from V and 9 bases from J, with 16 bases in between. CDR3 in DNA: TGTGCCAGCAGCTCCTCAGGGAAGGGGAGTTCACCCCTCCACTTT. It is translated as CASSSSGKGSSPLHF.

CDR3 in DNA: TGTGCCAGCTCACCACCGATGACACCTTGGTTATCTGGAAACACCATATATTTT. Amino acids: CASSPPMTPWLSGNTIYF. The chain employs TRBV18 and TRBJ1-3; D gene ambiguous. The V end lost 0 bases, the J end lost 1 base, and 16 bases lay between the germline ends. The germline CDR1 and CDR2 sequences are KGHSH and LQKENI. This CDR3 is 18 amino acids long.

This clone was detected once. DNA for the CDR3: TGTGCCAGCAGAATCGGGACATACTCCTACGAGCAGTACTTC. Protein product: CASRIGTYSYEQYF. The chain is built from TRBV7-4 and TRBJ2-7, with D possibly being TRBD1 (6 bases). This CDR3 has 14 amino acids. The germline V gene encodes CDR1 SGHVT and CDR2 SQSDAQ. Trimming left V 6 bases short and J 0 bases short, with 12 bases between.

V is TRBV2 and J is TRBJ2-5; TRBD2 matches at 7 bases. Germline lookup yields CDR1 SNHLY and CDR2 FYNNEI. The CDR3 is 12 residues long. V trimming: 7 bases; J trimming: 4 bases; junction bases outside the gene matches: 3. CDR3: CASKGGGETQYF. The CDR3 DNA reads TGTGCCAGCAAGGGCGGGGGAGAGACCCAGTACTTC.

The chain employs TRBV5-4 and TRBJ1-2, with 7 bases matching TRBD1. The germline V gene encodes CDR1 SGHNT and CDR2 YYREEE (reference sequence). The J segment lost 4 bases and the V segment lost 4 bases, leaving 10 bases of the junction unmatched. The CDR3 is 15 residues long. CDR3 sequence (DNA): TGTGCCAGCAGCCAACAGGGGCCCGTTTCCTATGGCTACACCTTC. It specifies CASSQQGPVSYGYTF.

This clone was seen only a few times. The chain carries TRBV10-3 and TRBJ1-3; perhaps TRBD1 as D (5 bases). Trimming cost V 9 bases and J 0 bases, with 12 bases left between them. The CDR3 extends over 14 amino acids. Germline CDR1 and CDR2: ENHRY and SYGVKD. The CDR3 loop is CAIRGDLSGNTIYF. The CDR3 DNA follows: TGTGCCATACGGGGGGATCTCTCTGGAAACACCATATATTTT.

The V and J genes are TRBV5-6 and TRBJ2-5; D is undetermined. The CDR3 contains 18 residues. Germline V gene data show CDR1 as SGHDT and CDR2 as YYEEEE. V was trimmed by 1 base and J by 1 base, leaving 20 bases between them. This chain's CDR3 is CASSLYRNPESIQETQYF. Written as DNA, the CDR3 is TGTGCCAGCAGCTTGTATAGGAATCCGGAGTCCATCCAAGAGACCCAGTACTTC.

V and J are TRBV5-6 and TRBJ2-1, with D unresolved. The germline V gene has CDR1 SGHDT and CDR2 YYEEEE. Trimming cost V 0 bases and J 5 bases, with 18 bases left between them. CDR3 size: 17 residues. The CDR3 protein is CASSLGPSAFVDNEQFF. CDR3 in DNA: TGTGCCAGCAGCTTGGGGCCGTCGGCGTTCGTGGACAATGAGCAGTTCTTC.